Reported below is one T cell receptor (beta chain). This entry is derived from a study of blood T cell repertoires in COVID-19. This CDR3 is built from 13 residues. Trimming removed 0 bases at V and 8 bases at J, with 11 bases between. Germline CDR1 SGDLS, CDR2 YYNGEE. Repertoires were generated with immunoSEQ multiplex PCR, while TCRdb's copy carries only in-frame clones and drops some. In the table there are about 250,000 clones, over 75% of which are singletons. The receptor was derived from a human donor with COVID-19, enrolled during active disease. The donor label of this sample is uncertain. The rearrangement joins TRBV9 to TRBJ1-2; possibly TRBD1 for D (5 bases). The sample comprised peripheral blood. The CDR3 spells CASSVGGHEGYTF. The CDR3 DNA follows: TGTGCCAGCAGCGTAGGCGGACATGAGGGCTACACCTTC.